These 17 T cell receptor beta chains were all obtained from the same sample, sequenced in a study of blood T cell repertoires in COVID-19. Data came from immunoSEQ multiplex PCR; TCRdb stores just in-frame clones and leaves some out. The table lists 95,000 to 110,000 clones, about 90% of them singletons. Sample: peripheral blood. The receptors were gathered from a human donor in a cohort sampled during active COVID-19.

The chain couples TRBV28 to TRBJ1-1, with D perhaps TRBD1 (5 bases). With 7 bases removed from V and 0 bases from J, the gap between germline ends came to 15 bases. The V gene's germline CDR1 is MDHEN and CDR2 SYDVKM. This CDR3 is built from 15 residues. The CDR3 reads CASKFAHRLNTEAFF. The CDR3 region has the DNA TGTGCCAGCAAATTCGCCCACAGGCTGAACACTGAAGCTTTCTTT. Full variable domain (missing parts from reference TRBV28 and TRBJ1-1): DVKVTQSSRYLVKRTGEKVFLECVQDMDHENMFWYRQDPGLGLRLIYFSYDVKMKEKGDIPEGYSVSREKKERFSLILESASTNQTSMYLCASKFAHRLNTEAFFGQGTRLTVV.

CDR3 nucleotides: TGCAGCGTTGAAGACAAAAGGACAATGAACACCGGGGAGCTGTTTTTT. The encoded protein is CSVEDKRTMNTGELFF. The chain is built from TRBV29-1 and TRBJ2-2; a weak D match, TRBD1 (5 bases). CDR1 and CDR2 (germline): SQVTM, ANQGSEA. V was cut by 0 bases and J by 1 base, with 12 bases left in between. The CDR3 length is 16 residues.

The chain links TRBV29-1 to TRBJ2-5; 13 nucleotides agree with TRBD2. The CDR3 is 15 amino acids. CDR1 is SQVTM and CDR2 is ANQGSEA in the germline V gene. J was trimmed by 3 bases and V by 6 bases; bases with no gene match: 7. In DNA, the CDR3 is TGCAGCGTCGTCGGGACTAGCGGGACCAAAGAGACCCAGTACTTC. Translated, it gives CSVVGTSGTKETQYF. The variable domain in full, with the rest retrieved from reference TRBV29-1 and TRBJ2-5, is SAVISQKPSRDICQRGTSLTIQCQVDSQVTMMFWYRQQPGQSLTLIATANQGSEATYESGFVIDKFPISRPNLTFSTLTVSNMSPEDSSIYLCSVVGTSGTKETQYFGPGTRLLVL.

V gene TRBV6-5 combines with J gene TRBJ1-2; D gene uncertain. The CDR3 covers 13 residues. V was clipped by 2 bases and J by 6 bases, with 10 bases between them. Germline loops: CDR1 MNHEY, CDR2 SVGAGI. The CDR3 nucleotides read TGTGCCAGCAGTTACAAAATGGGCCATGGCTACACCTTC. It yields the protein CASSYKMGHGYTF.

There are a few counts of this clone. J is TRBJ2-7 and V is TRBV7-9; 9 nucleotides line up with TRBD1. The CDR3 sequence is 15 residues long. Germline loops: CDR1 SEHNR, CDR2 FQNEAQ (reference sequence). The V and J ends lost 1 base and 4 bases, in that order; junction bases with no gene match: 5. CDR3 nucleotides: TGTGCCAGCAGCTTAGGCGAAGACAGGGGGTACGAGCAGTACTTC. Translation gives CASSLGEDRGYEQYF. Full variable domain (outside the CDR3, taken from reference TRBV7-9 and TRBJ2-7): DTGVSQNPRHKITKRGQNVTFRCDPISEHNRLYWYRQTLGQGPEFLTYFQNEAQLEKSRLLSDRFSAERPKGSFSTLEIQRTEQGDSAMYLCASSLGEDRGYEQYFGPGTRLTVT.

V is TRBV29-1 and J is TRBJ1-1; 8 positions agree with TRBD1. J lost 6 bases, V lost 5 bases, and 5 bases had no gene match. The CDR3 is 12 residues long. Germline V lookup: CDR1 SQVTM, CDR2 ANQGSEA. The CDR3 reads CSVQGQGAEAFF. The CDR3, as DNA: TGCAGCGTTCAAGGACAGGGCGCTGAAGCTTTCTTT.

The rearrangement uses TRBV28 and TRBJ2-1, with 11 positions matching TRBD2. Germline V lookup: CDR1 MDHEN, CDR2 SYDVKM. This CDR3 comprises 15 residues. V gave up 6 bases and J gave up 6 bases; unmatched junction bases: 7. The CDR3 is CASRSHSGGANEQFF. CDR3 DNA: TGTGCCAGCAGGAGCCATAGCGGGGGGGCCAATGAGCAGTTCTTC.

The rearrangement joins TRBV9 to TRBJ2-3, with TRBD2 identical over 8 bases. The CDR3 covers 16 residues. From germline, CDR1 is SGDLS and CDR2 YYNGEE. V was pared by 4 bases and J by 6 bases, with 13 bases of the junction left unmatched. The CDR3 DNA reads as TGTGCCAGCAGCCAAGGGGCTAGCGGGTTTCTGGATACGCAGTATTTT. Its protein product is CASSQGASGFLDTQYF.

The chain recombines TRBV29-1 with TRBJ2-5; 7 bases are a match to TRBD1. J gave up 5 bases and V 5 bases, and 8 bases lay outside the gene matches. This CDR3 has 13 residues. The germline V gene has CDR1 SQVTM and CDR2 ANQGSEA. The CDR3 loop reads CSVSGRGWETQYF. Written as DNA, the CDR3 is TGCAGCGTTTCTGGCAGGGGGTGGGAGACCCAGTACTTC.

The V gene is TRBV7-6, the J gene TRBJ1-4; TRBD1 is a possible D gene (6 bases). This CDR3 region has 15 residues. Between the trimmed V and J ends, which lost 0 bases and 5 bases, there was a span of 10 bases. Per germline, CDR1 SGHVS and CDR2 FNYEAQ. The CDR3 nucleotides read TGTGCCAGCAGCTTAGCTTTTCAGGGGAATGAAAAACTGTTTTTT. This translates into CASSLAFQGNEKLFF.

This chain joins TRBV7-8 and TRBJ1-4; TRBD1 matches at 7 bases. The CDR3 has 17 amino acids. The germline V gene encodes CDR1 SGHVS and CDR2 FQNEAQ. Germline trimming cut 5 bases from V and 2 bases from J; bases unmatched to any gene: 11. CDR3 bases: TGTGCCAGCAGCCTGGACCGGACAGGTCGGACTAATGAAAAACTGTTTTTT. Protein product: CASSLDRTGRTNEKLFF.

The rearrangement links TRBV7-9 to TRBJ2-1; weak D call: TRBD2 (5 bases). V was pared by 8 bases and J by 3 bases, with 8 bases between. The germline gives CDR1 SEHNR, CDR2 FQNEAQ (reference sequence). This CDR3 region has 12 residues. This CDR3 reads CASGLVYNEQFF. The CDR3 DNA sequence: TGTGCCAGCGGACTCGTCTACAATGAGCAGTTCTTC.

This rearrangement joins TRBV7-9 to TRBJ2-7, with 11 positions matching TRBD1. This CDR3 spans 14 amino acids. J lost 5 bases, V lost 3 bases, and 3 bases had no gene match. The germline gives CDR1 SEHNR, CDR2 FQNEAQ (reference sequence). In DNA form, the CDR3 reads TGTGCCAGCAGCTTCGGACAGGGGGCGGACGAGCAGTACTTC. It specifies CASSFGQGADEQYF.

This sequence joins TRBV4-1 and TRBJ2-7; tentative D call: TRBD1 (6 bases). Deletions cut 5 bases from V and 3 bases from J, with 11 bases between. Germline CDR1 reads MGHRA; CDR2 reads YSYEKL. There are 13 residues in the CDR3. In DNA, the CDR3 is TGCGCCAGCAGCGAAACACAGGGCTACGAGCAGTACTTC. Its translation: CASSETQGYEQYF.

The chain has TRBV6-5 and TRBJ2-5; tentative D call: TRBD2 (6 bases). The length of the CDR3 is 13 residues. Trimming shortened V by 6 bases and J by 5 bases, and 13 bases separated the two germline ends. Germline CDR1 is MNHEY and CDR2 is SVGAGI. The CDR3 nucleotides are TGTGCCAGCAGAGGGACTCCCGGGGAGACCCAGTACTTC. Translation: CASRGTPGETQYF.

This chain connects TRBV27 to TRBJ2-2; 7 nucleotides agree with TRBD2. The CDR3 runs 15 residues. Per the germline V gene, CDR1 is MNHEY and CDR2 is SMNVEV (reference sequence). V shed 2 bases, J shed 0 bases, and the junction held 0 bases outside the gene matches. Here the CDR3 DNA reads TGTGCCAGCAGTTTAACTAGCGCGAACACCGGGGAGCTGTTTTTT. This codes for CASSLTSANTGELFF.

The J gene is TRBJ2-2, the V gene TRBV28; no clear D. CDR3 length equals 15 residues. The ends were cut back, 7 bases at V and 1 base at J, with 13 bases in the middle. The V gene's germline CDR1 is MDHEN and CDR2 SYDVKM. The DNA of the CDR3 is TGTGCCAGCAACCTACTATCCGTGAACACCGGGGAGCTGTTTTTT. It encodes CASNLLSVNTGELFF.